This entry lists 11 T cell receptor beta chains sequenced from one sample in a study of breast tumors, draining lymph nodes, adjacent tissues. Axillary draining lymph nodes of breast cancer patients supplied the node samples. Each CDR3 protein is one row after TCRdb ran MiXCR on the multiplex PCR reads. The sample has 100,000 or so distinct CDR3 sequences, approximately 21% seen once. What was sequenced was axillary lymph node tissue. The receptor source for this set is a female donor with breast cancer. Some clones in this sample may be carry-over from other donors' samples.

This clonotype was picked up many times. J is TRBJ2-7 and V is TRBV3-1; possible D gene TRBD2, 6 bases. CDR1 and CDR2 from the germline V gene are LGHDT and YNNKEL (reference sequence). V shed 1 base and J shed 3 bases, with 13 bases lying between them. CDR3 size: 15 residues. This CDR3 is CASSQGFPGDYEQYF. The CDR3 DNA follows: TGTGCCAGCAGCCAAGGGTTTCCGGGGGACTACGAGCAGTACTTC.

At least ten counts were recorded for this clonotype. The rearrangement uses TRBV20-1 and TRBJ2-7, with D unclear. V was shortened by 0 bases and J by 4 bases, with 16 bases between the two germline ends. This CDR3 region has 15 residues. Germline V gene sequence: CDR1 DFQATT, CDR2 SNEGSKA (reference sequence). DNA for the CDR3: TGCAGTGCTAGAGATGACCTCGCCTCATTGTACGAGCAGTACTTC. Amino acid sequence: CSARDDLASLYEQYF.

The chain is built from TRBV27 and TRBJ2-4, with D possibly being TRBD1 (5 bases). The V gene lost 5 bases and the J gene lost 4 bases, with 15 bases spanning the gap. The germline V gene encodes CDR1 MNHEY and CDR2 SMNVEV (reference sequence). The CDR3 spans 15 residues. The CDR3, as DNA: TGTGCCAGCAGTCCCTCCCAGGGTGCTAAAAACATTCAGTACTTC. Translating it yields CASSPSQGAKNIQYF.

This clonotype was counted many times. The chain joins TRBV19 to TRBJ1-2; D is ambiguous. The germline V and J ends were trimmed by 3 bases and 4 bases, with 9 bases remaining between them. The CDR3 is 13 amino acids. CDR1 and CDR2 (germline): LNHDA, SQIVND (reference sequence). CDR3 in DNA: TGTGCCAGTAGTATTGGCTTGGGCTATGGCTACACCTTC. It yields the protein CASSIGLGYGYTF.

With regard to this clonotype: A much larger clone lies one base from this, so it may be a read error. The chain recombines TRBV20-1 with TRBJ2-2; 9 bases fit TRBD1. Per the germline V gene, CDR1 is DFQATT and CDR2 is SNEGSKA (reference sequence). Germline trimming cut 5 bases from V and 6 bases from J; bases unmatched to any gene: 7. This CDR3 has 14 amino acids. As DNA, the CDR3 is TGCAGTGCTTCTGACAGGGGGTATTCCGGGGAGCTGTTTTTT. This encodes CSASDRGYSGELFF.

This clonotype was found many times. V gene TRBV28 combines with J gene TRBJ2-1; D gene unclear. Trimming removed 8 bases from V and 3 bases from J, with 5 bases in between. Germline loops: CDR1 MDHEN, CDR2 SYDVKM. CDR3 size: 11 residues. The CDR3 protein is CASGLYNEQFF. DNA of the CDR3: TGTGCCAGCGGTCTCTACAATGAGCAGTTCTTC.

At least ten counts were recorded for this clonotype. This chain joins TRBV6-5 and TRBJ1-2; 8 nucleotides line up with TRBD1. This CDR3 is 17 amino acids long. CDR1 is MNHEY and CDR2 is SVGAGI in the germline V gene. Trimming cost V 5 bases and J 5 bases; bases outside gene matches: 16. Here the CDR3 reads CASSPNRDRLVGYGYTF. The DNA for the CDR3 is TGTGCCAGCAGTCCTAACCGGGACAGGCTGGTTGGGTATGGCTACACCTTC.

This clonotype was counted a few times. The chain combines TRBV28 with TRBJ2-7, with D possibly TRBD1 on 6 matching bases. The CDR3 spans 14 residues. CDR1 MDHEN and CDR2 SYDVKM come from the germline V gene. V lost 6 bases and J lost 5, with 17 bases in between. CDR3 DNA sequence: TGTGCCAGCAGCCGTAGGGACACAGTCCACGAGCAGTACTTC. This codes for CASSRRDTVHEQYF.

The CDR3 bases are TGTGCCAGCAGCCCGTGGACAGGGTCAAAGGCTGGAAACACCATATATTTT. Translation gives CASSPWTGSKAGNTIYF. The rearrangement uses TRBV3-1 and TRBJ1-3, with TRBD1 matching over 8 bases. V lost 4 bases to trimming and J lost 2 bases; unmatched junction nucleotides: 10. The CDR3 is 17 residues long. Germline values: CDR1 LGHDT, CDR2 YNNKEL (reference sequence). Drawing the rest from reference TRBV3-1 and TRBJ1-3, the complete variable domain is DTAVSQTPKYLVTQMGNDKSIKCEQNLGHDTMYWYKQDSKKFLKIMFSYNNKELIINETVPNRFSPKSPDKAHLNLHINSLELGDSAVYFCASSPWTGSKAGNTIYFGEGSWLTVV.

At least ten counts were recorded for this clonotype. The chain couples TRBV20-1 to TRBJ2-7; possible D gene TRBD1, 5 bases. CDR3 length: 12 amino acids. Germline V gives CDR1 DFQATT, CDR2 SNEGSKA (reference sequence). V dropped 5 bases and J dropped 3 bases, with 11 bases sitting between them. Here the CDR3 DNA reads TGCAGTGCTTCGACAGCAAACTACGAGCAGTACTTC. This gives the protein CSASTANYEQYF.

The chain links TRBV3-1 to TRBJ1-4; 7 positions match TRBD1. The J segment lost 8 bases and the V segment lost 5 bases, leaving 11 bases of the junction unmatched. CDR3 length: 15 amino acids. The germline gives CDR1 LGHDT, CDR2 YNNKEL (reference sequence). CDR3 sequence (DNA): TGTGCCAGCAGCACCTCAGGGGGACTATGGGAAAAACTGTTTTTT. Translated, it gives CASSTSGGLWEKLFF.